The rows below give T cell receptor beta chains drawn from one sample of a study of T-cell memory formation after mild COVID-19. A single record per CDR3 protein comes from TCRdb applying MiXCR to the 5' RACE reads. Among hundreds of thousands of distinct CDR3 sequences listed, 20% to 25% were seen once. The specimen was PBMCs or a T cell subset sorted from them (not recorded which). Every receptor here comes from an adult woman who had mild COVID-19 (a few samples of this study predate the infection). Cell type and time point are not known. Each CDR3 is given with its conserved first and last residue. D genes are given only for firm matches. The size entry is marked missing in some rows and otherwise reads once, few, many or a size class.

>TRBJ1-2|.|TRBV4-2|.
CASSQEMGAGGLSGYTF
TGTGCCAGCAGCCAAGAAATGGGTGCGGGGGGCTTGAGTGGCTACACCTTC
>TRBJ2-1|TRBD2|TRBV6-1|few
CASSAVAGYNEQFF
TGTGCCAGCAGTGCGGTAGCGGGGTACAATGAGCAGTTCTTC
>TRBJ2-5|.|TRBV5-1|many
CASSSGQGRETQYF
TGCGCCAGCAGCTCCGGGCAGGGGAGAGAGACCCAGTACTTC
>TRBJ2-2|.|TRBV27|.
CASSLLSGLAGELFF
TGTGCCAGCAGTTTACTGTCAGGGCTTGCCGGGGAGCTGTTTTTT
>TRBJ2-5|TRBD2|TRBV7-6|once
CASTQRPSGEKETQYF
TGTGCCAGCACCCAGAGGCCTAGCGGGGAGAAAGAGACCCAGTACTTC
>TRBJ1-4|TRBD1|TRBV20-1|.
CSAQGASFQEKLFF
TGCAGTGCTCAGGGGGCCTCTTTCCAAGAAAAACTGTTTTTT
>TRBJ2-3|.|TRBV20-1|.
CIPGGTDTKYF
TGCATCCCTGGGGGCACAGATACGAAGTATTTT
>TRBJ2-7|TRBD1|TRBV15|.
CATSWTGDYEQYF
TGTGCCACCAGCTGGACAGGGGACTACGAGCAGTACTTC
>TRBJ2-3|.|TRBV7-2|.
CASSLSRVDGQYF
TGTGCCAGCAGCTTGTCCCGCGTTGATGGGCAGTATTTT
>TRBJ1-1|.|TRBV4-1|.
CASSQVARNTEAFF
TGCGCCAGCAGCCAAGTTGCGAGAAACACTGAAGCTTTCTTT
>TRBJ2-5|TRBD2|TRBV7-6|once
CASSLMLASGGKIRETQYF
TGTGCCAGCAGCCTGATGTTGGCTAGCGGGGGGAAGATCCGAGAGACCCAGTACTTC
>TRBJ2-1|TRBD2|TRBV4-1|few
CASSLIPLSGGAVNEQFF
TGCGCCAGCAGCCTCATACCCCTAAGCGGGGGGGCCGTCAATGAGCAGTTCTTC
>TRBJ2-5|TRBD1|TRBV12-3/TRBV12-4|.
CASSHTGGSGETQYF
TGTGCCAGCAGCCATACAGGGGGCAGTGGGGAGACCCAGTACTTC
>TRBJ2-7|TRBD2|TRBV6-6|once
CASSQPGLATYEQYF
TGTGCCAGCAGCCAACCGGGACTAGCAACCTACGAGCAGTACTTC
>TRBJ2-7|.|TRBV18|.
CASSPPSNYEQYF
TGTGCCAGCTCCCCCCCCTCGAATTACGAGCAGTACTTC